A selection of T cell receptor beta chains follows, all from one sample in a study of blood T cell repertoires in COVID-19. Method: immunoSEQ multiplex PCR; TCRdb's copy keeps in-frame clones and lacks some. The data hold 110,000 or so clones, with about 88% observed a single time. The sequencing input was peripheral blood. These receptors all stem from a man aged 35-49 years with acute or convalescent COVID-19. Both conserved end residues are part of each CDR3. The D gene is left open where the match is weak. Expanded clones are given a class, and other clones once, few, many or no size at all.

clone_size | j_call | d_call | v_call | cdr3_aa | cdr3_nt
- | TRBJ1-1 | - | TRBV15 | CATASRGGTEAFF | TGTGCCACTGCCTCTAGGGGGGGCACTGAAGCTTTCTTT
- | TRBJ1-2 | - | TRBV7-2 | CASSLDNQGSYGYTF | TGTGCCAGCAGCTTAGACAATCAGGGATCCTATGGCTACACCTTC
- | TRBJ1-4 | - | TRBV7-8 | CASSLSYEKLFF | TGTGCCAGCAGCTTATCCTATGAAAAACTGTTTTTT
- | TRBJ2-7 | TRBD1 | TRBV4-1 | CASSPRDRGAYEQYF | TGCGCCAGCAGTCCCCGGGACAGGGGCGCCTACGAGCAGTACTTC
- | TRBJ2-7 | - | TRBV2 | CASSEWRTSYEQYF | TGTGCCAGCAGTGAATGGAGAACCTCCTACGAGCAGTACTTC
- | TRBJ2-7 | - | TRBV5-1 | CASSGQPNTLFSYEQYF | TGCGCCAGCAGCGGGCAGCCCAACACCCTATTCTCCTACGAGCAGTACTTC
- | TRBJ1-1 | TRBD1 | TRBV19 | CASSRPRQGVNTEAFF | TGTGCCAGTAGTCGTCCAAGACAGGGAGTGAACACTGAAGCTTTCTTT
few | TRBJ2-3 | - | TRBV2 | CASNSGPFRDTDTQYF | TGTGCCAGCAACTCAGGCCCATTTCGAGACACAGATACGCAGTATTTT
- | TRBJ2-2 | - | TRBV9 | CASSAHLTGELFF | TGTGCCAGCAGCGCCCACTTGACCGGGGAGCTGTTTTTT
- | TRBJ1-5 | - | TRBV21-1 | CASSKARDRVKDQPQHF | TGTGCCAGCAGCAAAGCGCGGGACAGGGTAAAGGATCAGCCCCAGCATTTT
- | TRBJ2-7 | TRBD1 | TRBV6-4 | CASSDSGTGFHYEQYF | TGTGCCAGCAGTGACTCTGGGACAGGGTTTCACTACGAGCAGTACTTC